This T cell receptor (beta chain) was recorded in a study of blood T cell repertoires in COVID-19. Study in general: There were acute and convalescent COVID-19 samples, and they came from the United States, Italy and Spain. From T cells, B-cell-depleted T cells, or PBMCs came the material, which was cDNA or gDNA.

Methods used by the authors: Amplification from reference gene primers served as the basis for estimated nucleated cell counts. Assay: immunoSEQ multiplex PCR; the TCRdb copy retains only in-frame clones and omits some. That table supplies the V and J calls and clone size; D and trimming were determined from the DNA. The data hold 120,000 or so clones, with roughly 88% observed a single time. The receptor comes from a man aged 45-65 years with acute or convalescent COVID-19. Sequenced sample: peripheral blood.

The CDR3 here is CASSRQKDSPPGNTIYF. The DNA of the CDR3 is TGTGCCAGCAGTCGTCAAAAGGACAGTCCTCCTGGAAACACCATATATTTT. This sequence joins TRBV2 and TRBJ1-3; D might be TRBD1 (6 bases). Germline CDR1 is SNHLY and CDR2 is FYNNEI. V shed 5 bases and J shed 2 bases, with 19 bases lying between them. The CDR3 spans 17 residues.